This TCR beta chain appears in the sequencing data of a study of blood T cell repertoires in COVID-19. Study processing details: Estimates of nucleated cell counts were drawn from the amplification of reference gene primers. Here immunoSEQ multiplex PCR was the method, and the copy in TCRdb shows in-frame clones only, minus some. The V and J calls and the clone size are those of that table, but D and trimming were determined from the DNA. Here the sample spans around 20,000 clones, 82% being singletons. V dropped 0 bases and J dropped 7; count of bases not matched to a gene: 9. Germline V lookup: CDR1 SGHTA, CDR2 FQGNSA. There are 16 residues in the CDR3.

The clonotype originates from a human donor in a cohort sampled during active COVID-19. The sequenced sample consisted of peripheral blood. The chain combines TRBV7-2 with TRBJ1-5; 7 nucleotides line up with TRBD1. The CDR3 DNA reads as TGTGCCAGCAGCTTAGCGAACACAGGGGTAAAACAGCCCCAGCATTTT. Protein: CASSLANTGVKQPQHF.